This TCR beta chain is from a study of sequential checkpoint blockade in melanoma. At the level of the study: Both treatment sequences were followed by maintenance nivolumab. Twenty-two patients had tumor biopsies before treatment and at week 13. Whole-study findings and limits: About 30 times likelier clinical benefit followed increased tumor T-cell fraction and clonality.

TCRdb's copy holds only in-frame clones and misses some; the assay was immunoSEQ multiplex PCR. In the table there are 12,000 or so clones, 27% of which are singletons. Sample treatment: randomized to nivolumab then ipilimumab (arm A) or the reverse (arm B). Details on this clone: The antigen is undetermined.

The germline CDR1 and CDR2 sequences are LNHDA and SQIVND (reference sequence). Trimming left V 2 bases short and J 1 base short, with 6 bases between. The CDR3 has 14 amino acids. This TCR came from a human donor with melanoma. The chain carries TRBV19 and TRBJ1-5, with D hard to call. The material was tumor tissue (inferred from file names), obtained from a patient given nivolumab and ipilimumab in sequence. In DNA, the CDR3 is TGTGCCAGTAGTATACCGGGAAGCAATCAGCCCCAGCATTTT. Residues: CASSIPGSNQPQHF.